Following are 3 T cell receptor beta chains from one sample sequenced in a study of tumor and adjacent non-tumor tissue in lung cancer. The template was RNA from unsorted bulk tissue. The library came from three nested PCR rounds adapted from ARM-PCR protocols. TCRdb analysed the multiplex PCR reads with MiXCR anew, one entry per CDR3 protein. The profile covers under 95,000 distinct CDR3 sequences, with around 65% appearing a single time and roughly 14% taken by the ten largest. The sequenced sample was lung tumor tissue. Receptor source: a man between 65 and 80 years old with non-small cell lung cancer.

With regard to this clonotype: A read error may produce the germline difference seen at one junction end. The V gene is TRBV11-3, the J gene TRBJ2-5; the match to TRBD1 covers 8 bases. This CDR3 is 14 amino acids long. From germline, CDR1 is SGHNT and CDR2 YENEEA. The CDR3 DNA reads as TGTGCCAGCAGCAAACGACAGGGGCTGGAGACCCAATACTTC. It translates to CASSKRQGLETQYF.

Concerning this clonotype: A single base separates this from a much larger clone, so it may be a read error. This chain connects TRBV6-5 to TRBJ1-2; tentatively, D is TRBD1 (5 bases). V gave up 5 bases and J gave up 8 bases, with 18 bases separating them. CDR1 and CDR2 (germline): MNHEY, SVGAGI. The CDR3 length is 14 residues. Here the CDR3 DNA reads TGTGCCAGCAGTCGTCGGGGCAGGGAGAGAGGCTACACCTTC. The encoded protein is CASSRRGRERGYTF.

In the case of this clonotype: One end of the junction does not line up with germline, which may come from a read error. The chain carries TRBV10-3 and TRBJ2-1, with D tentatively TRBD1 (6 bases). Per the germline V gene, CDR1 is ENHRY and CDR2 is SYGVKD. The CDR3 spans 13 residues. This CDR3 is CAIRSDRNDEQFF. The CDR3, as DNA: TGCGCCATCAGATCCGACAGGAATGATGAGCAGTTCTTC.